The 29 T cell receptor beta chains below were found in one sample sequenced in a study of siplizumab effects on memory and regulatory T cells. Here immunoSEQ multiplex PCR was the method, and the copy in TCRdb shows in-frame clones only, minus some. Among around 87,000 clones, over 80% were seen once, and the ten largest hold more than 14%. Sequences were obtained from CD4+ T cells sorted from blood. The receptors here all came from a human donor in good health.

J is TRBJ2-1 and V is TRBV10-1, with TRBD2 matching 7 bases. Germline V gene data show CDR1 as WNHNN and CDR2 as SYGVQD (reference sequence). The CDR3 has 16 amino acids. J gave up 3 bases and V 3 bases, and 8 bases lay outside the gene matches. This CDR3 is CASSDRLAAGYNEQFF. For the CDR3, the DNA is TGCGCCAGCAGTGACCGCCTAGCGGCCGGCTACAATGAGCAGTTCTTC.

This clone was detected only once. The CDR3 loop is CASSLGPQMDQPQHF. DNA of the CDR3: TGTGCCAGCAGCTTGGGTCCTCAAATGGATCAGCCCCAGCATTTT. V is TRBV5-6 and J is TRBJ1-5, with D unresolved. Germline loops: CDR1 SGHDT, CDR2 YYEEEE. The V and J ends lost 0 bases and 5 bases respectively, with 12 bases between them. This CDR3 region has 15 residues.

The chain uses TRBV11-3 and TRBJ2-7, with 7 bases lining up with TRBD2. The trim removed 6 bases at V and 1 base at J, leaving 6 bases unmatched. The CDR3 sequence is 14 residues long. Germline-derived CDR1 and CDR2 are SGHNT and YENEEA. CDR3 protein: CASSQRDPSYEQYF. The CDR3 nucleotides read TGTGCCAGCAGTCAGCGGGACCCATCCTACGAGCAGTACTTC.

This clone was detected once. Relative to the germline gene, one junction end is altered; a read error may explain this. The chain joins TRBV7-7 to TRBJ2-1; 8 bases are a match to TRBD2. Germline lookup yields CDR1 SSHAT and CDR2 FNYEAQ (reference sequence). CDR3 length equals 15 residues. In DNA, the CDR3 is TGTGCTAGCAGCTTAAATCCGCTAGCGGGCAATGAGCAGTTCTTC. It translates to CASSLNPLAGNEQFF.

The chain has TRBV28 and TRBJ1-1; TRBD1 is a possible D gene (6 bases). V gave up 5 bases and J gave up 0 bases, with 7 bases separating them. The germline V gene encodes CDR1 MDHEN and CDR2 SYDVKM. The CDR3 has 13 residues. Here the CDR3 reads CASSGGMNTEAFF. CDR3 nucleotides: TGTGCCAGCAGTGGGGGCATGAACACTGAAGCTTTCTTT.

This clone was detected only a few times. The rearrangement links TRBV5-1 to TRBJ2-6; D call uncertain. V dropped 0 bases and J dropped 0 bases, with 7 bases sitting between them. The germline CDR1 and CDR2 sequences are SGHRS and YFSETQ. The CDR3 extends over 16 amino acids. CDR3 DNA sequence: TGCGCCAGCAGCTTGGAAGGGATCTCTGGGGCCAACGTCCTGACTTTC. Protein: CASSLEGISGANVLTF.

The genes are TRBV21-1 and TRBJ2-1; TRBD2, as called in the table, went unchecked against the DNA. TRBV21-1 is shown as a pseudogene. There are 23 residues in the CDR3. As DNA, the CDR3 is TGTGCCAGCAGCCCTCCGGGACAGGGCAGACTAGCGGGAGAGAGAGATCCCTACAATGAGCAGTTCTTC. As protein: CASSPPGQGRLAGERDPYNEQFF.

The rearrangement joins TRBV5-1 to TRBJ2-1; tentatively, D is TRBD2 (6 bases). The CDR3 totals 14 residues. The ends were cut back, 0 bases at V and 8 bases at J, with 12 bases in the middle. Germline V gene data show CDR1 as SGHRS and CDR2 as YFSETQ. In DNA, the CDR3 is TGCGCCAGCAGCTTGGTTCGGGGAGGCGATGAGCAGTTCTTC. Amino acid sequence: CASSLVRGGDEQFF.

The V gene is TRBV7-8, the J gene TRBJ1-1, with D perhaps matching TRBD1 (5 bases). Germline V gene sequence: CDR1 SGHVS, CDR2 FQNEAQ. Between the trimmed V and J ends, which lost 0 bases and 1 base, there was a span of 6 bases. The CDR3 consists of 14 residues. The CDR3 DNA follows: TGTGCCAGCAGCTTAGCACAGGAGAACACTGAAGCTTTCTTT. It yields the protein CASSLAQENTEAFF.

The chain combines TRBV5-1 with TRBJ1-1; no reliable D call. This CDR3 contains 14 residues. Germline-derived CDR1 and CDR2 are SGHRS and YFSETQ. V was clipped by 4 bases and J by 0 bases, with 10 bases between them. Here the CDR3 DNA reads TGCGCCAGCAGCCCCGGGATACTGAACACTGAAGCTTTCTTT. It translates to CASSPGILNTEAFF.

This clone was counted many times. The chain couples TRBV7-2 to TRBJ1-5; D gene uncertain. Trimming removed 1 base from V and 3 bases from J, with 4 bases in between. The CDR3 has 13 amino acids. Germline V gene lookup returns CDR1 SGHTA and CDR2 FQGNSA. CDR3 DNA sequence: TGTGCCAGCAGCTTAGGGGTCAATCAGCCCCAGCATTTT. Protein sequence: CASSLGVNQPQHF.

V is TRBV6-5 and J is TRBJ2-1, with no clear D. This CDR3 comprises 13 residues. Trimming took 10 bases from V and 0 from J, leaving 10 bases between them. Germline V gene lookup returns CDR1 MNHEY and CDR2 SVGAGI. The CDR3 bases are TGTGCCACCCGACGACTCTCCTACAATGAGCAGTTCTTC. It is translated as CATRRLSYNEQFF.

This chain joins TRBV28 and TRBJ1-1, with TRBD1 matching over 9 bases. With V trimmed by 8 bases and J by 2 bases, 9 bases remained unmatched. Germline V gene sequence: CDR1 MDHEN, CDR2 SYDVKM. The CDR3 spans 15 residues. CDR3 amino acids: CASPRPGQGNTEAFF. In DNA form, the CDR3 reads TGTGCCAGCCCGAGACCGGGACAGGGAAACACTGAAGCTTTCTTT. Full variable domain (remainder filled in from reference TRBV28 and TRBJ1-1): DVKVTQSSRYLVKRTGEKVFLECVQDMDHENMFWYRQDPGLGLRLIYFSYDVKMKEKGDIPEGYSVSREKKERFSLILESASTNQTSMYLCASPRPGQGNTEAFFGQGTRLTVV.

J is TRBJ2-2 and V is TRBV18; 9 positions match TRBD2. This CDR3 is 17 amino acids long. CDR1 is KGHSH, CDR2 LQKENI, per germline. V lost 3 bases and J lost 0; bases outside the gene matches: 5. The CDR3 DNA reads as TGTGCCAGCTCACCTTTTAGCGGGAGTTCGAACACCGGGGAGCTGTTTTTT. Its translation: CASSPFSGSSNTGELFF.

This chain connects TRBV30 to TRBJ1-2; D gene ambiguous. Germline V gene lookup returns CDR1 GTSNPN and CDR2 SVGIG (reference sequence). Deletions cut 0 bases from V and 1 base from J, with 9 bases between. The CDR3 is 14 residues long. The CDR3 is CAWSVAQNNYGYTF. CDR3 sequence (DNA): TGTGCCTGGAGTGTAGCGCAGAATAACTATGGCTACACCTTC.

This clone has a single count. This sequence joins TRBV4-1 and TRBJ2-7, with D possibly matching TRBD2 (6 bases). The V and J ends lost 0 bases and 2 bases respectively, with 14 bases between them. This CDR3 is built from 16 residues. Germline CDR1 and CDR2: MGHRA and YSYEKL. In DNA, the CDR3 is TGCGCCAGCAGCCAAGATACCTTAGCGGCTCCCTACGAGCAGTACTTC. Translating it yields CASSQDTLAAPYEQYF.

This sequence joins TRBV7-9 and TRBJ1-2; D is unresolved. The CDR3 totals 14 residues. V lost 1 base and J 2 bases, leaving 8 bases between the germline ends. Germline V gene sequence: CDR1 SEHNR, CDR2 FQNEAQ (reference sequence). The CDR3 here is CASSLEAGNYGYTF. The CDR3 bases are TGTGCCAGCAGCTTAGAGGCGGGAAACTATGGCTACACCTTC.

In this sample, this clone turned up once. J is TRBJ2-5 and V is TRBV29-1; perhaps TRBD2 as D (6 bases). The CDR3 totals 13 residues. Germline lookup yields CDR1 SQVTM and CDR2 ANQGSEA. Trimming took 5 bases from V and 2 from J, leaving 12 bases between them. CDR3 region: CSVSGVNQETQYF. CDR3 DNA sequence: TGCAGCGTTTCGGGGGTTAATCAAGAGACCCAGTACTTC.

The CDR3 DNA is TGCGCCAGCAGCCCAGGACAGGGACTCTACAATGAGCAGTTCTTC. Its protein is CASSPGQGLYNEQFF. The chain joins TRBV5-1 to TRBJ2-1; 8 nucleotides align to TRBD1. This CDR3 contains 15 residues. Germline CDR1 is SGHRS and CDR2 is YFSETQ. V was clipped by 4 bases and J by 3 bases; unmatched bases: 6.

The V gene is TRBV18, the J gene TRBJ1-2; no definite D call. The CDR3 contains 14 residues. Germline values: CDR1 KGHSH, CDR2 LQKENI. V lost 2 bases to trimming and J lost 4 bases, with 11 bases between them. The CDR3 loop is CASSPFTDGYGYTF. The CDR3 DNA follows: TGTGCCAGCTCACCATTTACGGACGGCTATGGCTACACCTTC.

In its sample, this clone was seen once. V and J are TRBV28 and TRBJ2-1; no reliable D call. V was cut by 6 bases and J by 0 bases, with 9 bases left in between. Per the germline V gene, CDR1 is MDHEN and CDR2 is SYDVKM. This CDR3 has 14 amino acids. CDR3 sequence (DNA): TGTGCCAGCAGCGAACTCCCCTCCTACAATGAGCAGTTCTTC. Residues: CASSELPSYNEQFF.

The DNA of the CDR3 is TGTGCCTGGATAAGGGCTAGCTCTGGAAACACCATATATTTT. Its protein is CAWIRASSGNTIYF. The chain combines TRBV30 with TRBJ1-3, with unresolved D. V gave up 4 bases and J gave up 0 bases, with 10 bases separating them. The CDR3 contains 14 residues. Germline-derived CDR1 and CDR2 are GTSNPN and SVGIG (reference sequence).

This chain links TRBV19 with TRBJ2-2, with D perhaps assigned TRBD1 or TRBD2 (5 bases each). V lost 10 bases and J 5 bases, leaving 17 bases between the germline ends. CDR3 length: 14 residues. From germline, CDR1 is LNHDA and CDR2 SQIVND (reference sequence). The CDR3 here is CATNPGRRTGELFF. The CDR3 DNA reads TGTGCCACCAACCCGGGACGCAGGACCGGGGAGCTGTTTTTT. Full variable domain (missing parts from reference TRBV19 and TRBJ2-2): DGGITQSPKYLFRKEGQNVTLSCEQNLNHDAMYWYRQDPGQGLRLIYYSQIVNDFQKGDIAEGYSVSREKKESFPLTVTSAQKNPTAFYLCATNPGRRTGELFFGEGSRLTVL.

This sequence joins TRBV5-1 and TRBJ2-4, with TRBD1 matching 7 bases. After removal of 4 bases from V and 7 bases from J, the junction contained 5 bases not matched to a gene. CDR3 length: 13 residues. CDR1 is SGHRS and CDR2 is YFSETQ in the germline V gene. The CDR3 sequence: CASSTDRANIQYF. CDR3 DNA: TGCGCCAGCAGCACTGACAGGGCCAACATTCAGTACTTC. Based on the CDR3 plus reference TRBV5-1 and TRBJ2-4, the full variable domain is KAGVTQTPRYLIKTRGQQVTLSCSPISGHRSVSWYQQTPGQGLQFLFEYFSETQRNKGNFPGRFSGRQFSNSRSEMNVSTLELGDSALYLCASSTDRANIQYFGAGTRLSVL.

The chain combines TRBV18 with TRBJ1-5; 7 nucleotides match TRBD1. The CDR3 has 15 amino acids. CDR1 and CDR2 from the germline V gene are KGHSH and LQKENI. The V gene end was trimmed by 3 bases and the J gene end by 6 bases; junction bases not matched to a gene: 8. CDR3 loop: CASSPTGKGIQPQHF. CDR3 coding DNA: TGTGCCAGCTCACCGACAGGGAAGGGGATTCAGCCCCAGCATTTT.

V usage is TRBV10-1 and J usage is TRBJ1-2, with a possible D match to TRBD1 (6 bases). Germline CDR1 and CDR2: WNHNN and SYGVQD (reference sequence). The V end lost 6 bases, the J end lost 0 bases, and 11 bases lay between the germline ends. CDR3 size: 14 residues. In DNA, the CDR3 is TGCGCCAGCAGACCGACAGGTACTAACTATGGCTACACCTTC. Protein product: CASRPTGTNYGYTF.

V and J are TRBV18 and TRBJ1-1; 9 bases align to TRBD1. The CDR3 is 14 residues long. Trimming removed 3 bases from V and 3 bases from J; junction bases left unmatched: 2. Germline CDR1 reads KGHSH; CDR2 reads LQKENI. DNA for the CDR3: TGTGCCAGCTCACCTCGGACAGGGGACACTGAAGCTTTCTTT. It encodes CASSPRTGDTEAFF.

The chain couples TRBV7-3 to TRBJ2-3; D is possibly TRBD2 (5 bases). The V gene's germline CDR1 is SGHTA and CDR2 FQGTGA. V gave up 5 bases and J gave up 4 bases, with 13 bases separating them. This CDR3 has 14 residues. The DNA for the CDR3 is TGTGCCAGCAGCGCCCAAGCTAGCTCAGATACGCAGTATTTT. This codes for CASSAQASSDTQYF.

This clone was detected only once. The chain uses TRBV30 and TRBJ2-3; D may be TRBD1 (5 bases). Germline CDR1 reads GTSNPN; CDR2 reads SVGIG (reference sequence). Trimming pared 1 base from V and 4 bases from J, leaving 15 bases between. The CDR3 is 15 residues long. The DNA of the CDR3 is TGTGCCTGGAGTGCACTCCAGGGATTCGCAGATACGCAGTATTTT. Amino acids: CAWSALQGFADTQYF.